This T cell receptor (beta chain) derives from a study of CD8+ T cells in alopecia areata. The overall study: Tofacitinib treatment spanned 6 to 18 months, with 6 months off drug afterward.

Overall study findings and caveats: TCR sharing was clearer in mice than between patients, perhaps partly owing to patient HLA diversity.

Details on this clone: Antigen specificity is unknown.

Extracted RNA was reverse transcribed, and the resulting cDNA served as sequencing template. TCRdb's copy holds only in-frame clones and misses some; the assay was immunoSEQ multiplex PCR. The table has approximately 180,000 clones, roughly 60% seen once. PBMCs served as the source from which CD4+ and CD8+ T cells were sorted. The germline V and J ends were trimmed by 3 bases and 7 bases, with 9 bases remaining between them. The germline CDR1 and CDR2 sequences are LNHDA and SQIVND (reference sequence). CDR3 length: 12 amino acids. The rearrangement uses TRBV19 and TRBJ1-1, with a tentative D call TRBD1 (6 bases). The sequencing here drew on CD4+ T cells sorted from blood, taken at week 0. The sequence derives from a human donor with alopecia areata. CDR3 nucleotide sequence: TGTGCCAGTAGTATTCAAGGGGGTGAAGCTTTCTTT. It is translated as CASSIQGGEAFF.